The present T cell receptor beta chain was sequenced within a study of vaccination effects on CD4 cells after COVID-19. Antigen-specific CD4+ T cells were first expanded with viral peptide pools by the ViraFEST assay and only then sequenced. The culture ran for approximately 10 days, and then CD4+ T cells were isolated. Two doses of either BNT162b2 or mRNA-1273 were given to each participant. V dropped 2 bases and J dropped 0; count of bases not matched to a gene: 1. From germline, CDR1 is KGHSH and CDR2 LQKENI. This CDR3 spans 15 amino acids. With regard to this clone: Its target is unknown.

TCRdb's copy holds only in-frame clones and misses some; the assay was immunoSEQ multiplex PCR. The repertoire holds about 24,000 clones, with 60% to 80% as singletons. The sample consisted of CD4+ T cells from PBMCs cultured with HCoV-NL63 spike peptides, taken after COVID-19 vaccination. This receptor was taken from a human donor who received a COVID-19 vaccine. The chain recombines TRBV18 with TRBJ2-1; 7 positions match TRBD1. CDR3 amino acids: CASSPGTASYNEQFF. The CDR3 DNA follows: TGTGCCAGCTCACCAGGGACAGCCTCCTACAATGAGCAGTTCTTC. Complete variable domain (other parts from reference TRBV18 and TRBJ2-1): NAGVMQNPRHLVRRRGQEARLRCSPMKGHSHVYWYRQLPEEGLKFMVYLQKENIIDESGMPKERFSAEFPKEGPSILRIQQVVRGDSAAYFCASSPGTASYNEQFFGPGTRLTVL.